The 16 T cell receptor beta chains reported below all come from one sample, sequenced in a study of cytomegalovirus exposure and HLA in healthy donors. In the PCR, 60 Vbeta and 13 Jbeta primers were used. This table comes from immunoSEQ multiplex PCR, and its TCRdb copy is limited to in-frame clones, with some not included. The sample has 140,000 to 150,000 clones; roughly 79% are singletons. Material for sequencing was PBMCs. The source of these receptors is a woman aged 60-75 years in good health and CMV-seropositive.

The CDR3 region has the DNA TGTGCCAGCAGCCCCCGGGGACAGACCTACGAGCAGTACTTC. It encodes CASSPRGQTYEQYF. The chain employs TRBV7-9 and TRBJ2-5; 7 bases map to TRBD1. Matching the DNA end better, TRBJ2-7 makes the J call doubtful. CDR1 SEHNR and CDR2 FQNEAQ come from the germline V gene (reference sequence). CDR3 length: 14 residues.

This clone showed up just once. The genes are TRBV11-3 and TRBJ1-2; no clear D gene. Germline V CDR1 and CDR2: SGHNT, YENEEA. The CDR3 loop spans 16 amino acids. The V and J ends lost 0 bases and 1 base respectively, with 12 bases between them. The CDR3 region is CASSLENSRINYGYTF. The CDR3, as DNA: TGTGCCAGCAGCTTAGAGAACAGTAGAATTAACTATGGCTACACCTTC.

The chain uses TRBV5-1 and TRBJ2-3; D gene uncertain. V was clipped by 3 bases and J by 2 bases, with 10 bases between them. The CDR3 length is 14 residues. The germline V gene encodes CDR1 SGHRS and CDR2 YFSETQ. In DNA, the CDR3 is TGCGCCAGCAGCTACGGTTTGCCCACAGATACGCAGTATTTT. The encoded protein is CASSYGLPTDTQYF.

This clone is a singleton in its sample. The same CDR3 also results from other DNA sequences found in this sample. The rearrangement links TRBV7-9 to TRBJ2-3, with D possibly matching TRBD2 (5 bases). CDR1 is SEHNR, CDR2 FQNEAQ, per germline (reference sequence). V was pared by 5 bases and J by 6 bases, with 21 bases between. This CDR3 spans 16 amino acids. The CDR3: CASSPSLSTLGDTQYF. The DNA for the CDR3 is TGTGCCAGCAGCCCCTCCCTCAGCACACTAGGTGATACGCAGTATTTT.

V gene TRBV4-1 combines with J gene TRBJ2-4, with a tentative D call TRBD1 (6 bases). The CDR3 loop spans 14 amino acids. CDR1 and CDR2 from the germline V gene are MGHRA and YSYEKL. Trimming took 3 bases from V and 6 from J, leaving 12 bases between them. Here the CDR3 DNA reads TGCGCCAGCAGCCAGACAGGTTCGTTAAACATTCAGTACTTC. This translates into CASSQTGSLNIQYF.

CDR3 bases: TGTGCCAGCAGGGGCGGGGGGGCCTACGAGCAGTACTTC. This translates into CASRGGGAYEQYF. The chain is built from TRBV6-6 and TRBJ2-7; 9 bases fit TRBD2. The length of the CDR3 is 13 residues. Trimming at V came to 6 bases and at J to 2 bases, leaving 2 bases not matched to a gene. Per the germline V gene, CDR1 is MNHNY and CDR2 is SVGAGI (reference sequence).

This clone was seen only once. CDR3 sequence: CASSSLADYTGELFF. CDR3 sequence (DNA): TGTGCCAGCAGCTCGCTTGCGGACTACACCGGGGAGCTGTTTTTT. The rearrangement uses TRBV13 and TRBJ2-2, with D possibly being TRBD2 (5 bases). Germline V lookup: CDR1 PRHDT, CDR2 FYEKMQ (reference sequence). V was cut by 4 bases and J by 3 bases, with 12 bases left in between. The CDR3 length is 15 residues.

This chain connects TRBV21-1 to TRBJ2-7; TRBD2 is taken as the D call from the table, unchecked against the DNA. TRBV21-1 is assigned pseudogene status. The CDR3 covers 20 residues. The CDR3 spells CASSKVPLAGDAKGVYEQYF. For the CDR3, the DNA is TGTGCCAGCAGCAAAGTTCCGCTAGCGGGAGACGCTAAGGGCGTCTACGAGCAGTACTTC.

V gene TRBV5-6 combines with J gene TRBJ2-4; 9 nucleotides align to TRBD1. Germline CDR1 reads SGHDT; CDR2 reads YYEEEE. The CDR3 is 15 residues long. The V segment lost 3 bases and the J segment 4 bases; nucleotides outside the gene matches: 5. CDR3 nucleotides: TGTGCCAGCAGCTCGACCGGGACAGGGAAAAACATTCAGTACTTC. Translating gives CASSSTGTGKNIQYF.

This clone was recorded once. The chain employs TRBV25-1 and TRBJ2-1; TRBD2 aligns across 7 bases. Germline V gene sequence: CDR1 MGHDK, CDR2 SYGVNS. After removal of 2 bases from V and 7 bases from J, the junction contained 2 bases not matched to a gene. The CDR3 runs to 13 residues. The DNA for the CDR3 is TGTGCCAGCAGTGAACCAGCGGGAAATGAGCAGTTCTTC. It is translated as CASSEPAGNEQFF.

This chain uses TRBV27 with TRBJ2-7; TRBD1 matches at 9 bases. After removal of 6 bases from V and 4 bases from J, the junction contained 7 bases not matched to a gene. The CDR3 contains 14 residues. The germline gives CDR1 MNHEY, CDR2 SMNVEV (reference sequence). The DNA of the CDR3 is TGTGCCAGCAGCCGCCGGGGACAGGGTTACGAGCAGTACTTC. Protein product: CASSRRGQGYEQYF.

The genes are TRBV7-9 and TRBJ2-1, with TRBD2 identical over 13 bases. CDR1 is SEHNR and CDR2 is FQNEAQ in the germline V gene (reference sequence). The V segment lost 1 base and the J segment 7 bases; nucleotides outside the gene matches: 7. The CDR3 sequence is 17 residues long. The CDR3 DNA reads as TGTGCCAGCAGCTTAGTACTGGGACTAGCGGGAAGGAATGAGCAGTTCTTC. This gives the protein CASSLVLGLAGRNEQFF.

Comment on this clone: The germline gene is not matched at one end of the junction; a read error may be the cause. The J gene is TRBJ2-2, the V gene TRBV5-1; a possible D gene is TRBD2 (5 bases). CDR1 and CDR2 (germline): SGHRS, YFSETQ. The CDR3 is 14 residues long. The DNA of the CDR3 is TGCGCCAGCAGCCTGGACGGAGGCACCCGGGAGCTGTTTTTT. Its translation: CASSLDGGTRELFF.

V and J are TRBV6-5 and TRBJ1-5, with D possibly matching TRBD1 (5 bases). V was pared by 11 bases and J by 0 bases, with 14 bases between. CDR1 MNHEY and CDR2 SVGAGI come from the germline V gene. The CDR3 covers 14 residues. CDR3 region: CARRKGFSNQPQHF. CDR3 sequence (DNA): TGTGCCCGAAGGAAGGGGTTTAGCAATCAGCCCCAGCATTTT.

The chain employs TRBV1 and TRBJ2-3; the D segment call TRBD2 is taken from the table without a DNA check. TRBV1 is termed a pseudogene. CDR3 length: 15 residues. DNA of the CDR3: TGCACCAGCAGCCAGGAACTAGGACTCACAGATACGCAGTATTTT. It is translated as CTSSQELGLTDTQYF.

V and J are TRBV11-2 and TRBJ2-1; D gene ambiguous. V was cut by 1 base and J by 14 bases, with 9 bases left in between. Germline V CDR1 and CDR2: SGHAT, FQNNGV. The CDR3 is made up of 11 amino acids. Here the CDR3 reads CASSLGQSEFF. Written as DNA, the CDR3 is TGTGCCAGCAGCTTAGGCCAGTCCGAGTTCTTC. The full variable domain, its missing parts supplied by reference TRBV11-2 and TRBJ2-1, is EAGVAQSPRYKIIEKRQSVAFWCNPISGHATLYWYQQILGQGPKLLIQFQNNGVVDDSQLPKDRFSAERLKGVDSTLKIQPAKLEDSAVYLCASSLGQSEFFGPGTRLTVL.